The entry below describes one T cell receptor beta chain. V was shortened by 2 bases and J by 3 bases, with 20 bases between the two germline ends. Per the germline V gene, CDR1 is MNHEY and CDR2 is SMNVEV (reference sequence). CDR3 length: 17 amino acids. This entry is derived from a study of blood T cell repertoires in COVID-19. Across the whole study: The analysed material was cDNA or gDNA that came from T cells, B-cell-depleted T cells, or PBMCs.

The repertoire was sequenced with immunoSEQ multiplex PCR; TCRdb's copy has only in-frame clones and lacks some. The sample holds 150,000 or so clones, 70% to 90% seen once. The sequence was collected from a woman in her 30s with acute COVID-19. Sequencing was performed on PBMCs or T cells enriched from blood (not recorded which). The rearrangement uses TRBV27 and TRBJ2-7; D perhaps matches TRBD1 (7 bases). The CDR3 protein is CASSLIGLRGDGYEQYF. In nucleotides, the CDR3 is TGTGCCAGCAGTTTAATTGGCCTCAGGGGGGACGGCTACGAGCAGTACTTC.